These 15 T cell receptor beta chains were sequenced from one sample in a study of molecular identifiers for immune sequencing clone quantification. TCRdb passed the PCR reads through MiXCR, listing each CDR3 protein once. The sample carries hundreds of thousands of distinct CDR3 sequences, over 25% recorded once. The sequencing input was naive CD8+ T cells from blood, with Jurkat cell RNA spiked in. Subset of the sample: FACS-sorted CD8+CD4-CCR7+CD45RA+ naive T cells. Every receptor here comes from a human donor in good health. Some libraries in this study had Jurkat cell RNA spiked in.

In its sample, this clonotype was seen a few times. The CDR3 coding sequence is TGTGCTATGTGGGGGCCTAGCACAGATACGCAGTATTTT. It is translated as CAMWGPSTDTQYF. The chain carries TRBV5-3 and TRBJ2-3; TRBD1 might be the D (6 bases). TRBV5-3 is annotated as an ORF whose role is uncertain. This CDR3 contains 13 residues.

This clonotype was counted between two and nine times. The rearrangement joins TRBV27 to TRBJ2-5; D remains ambiguous. Germline assignment: CDR1 MNHEY and CDR2 SMNVEV (reference sequence). V was pared by 2 bases and J by 2 bases, with 18 bases between. The CDR3 is made up of 17 amino acids. The CDR3 DNA is TGTGCCAGCAGTTTACTACGACCGAGTGGTGTACAAGAGACCCAGTACTTC. Encoded protein: CASSLLRPSGVQETQYF.

This clonotype was recorded at least ten times. The chain recombines TRBV2 with TRBJ2-7, with a tentative D call TRBD2 (5 bases). CDR1 and CDR2 (germline): SNHLY, FYNNEI. This CDR3 has 15 residues. V was shortened by 0 bases and J by 0 bases, with 9 bases between the two germline ends. CDR3 bases: TGTGCCAGCAGTGAAGCCGGCGGGTCCTCCTACGAGCAGTACTTC. It encodes CASSEAGGSSYEQYF.

There are many counts of this clonotype. The chain has TRBV4-1 and TRBJ2-3; 8 nucleotides match TRBD2. There are 13 residues in the CDR3. The V segment lost 10 bases and the J segment 0 bases; nucleotides outside the gene matches: 3. CDR1 and CDR2 (germline): MGHRA, YSYEKL. The CDR3 region has the DNA TGCGCCACCCGGGGGGGAAGCACAGATACGCAGTATTTT. Translated, it gives CATRGGSTDTQYF.

This clonotype was seen repeatedly, ten times or more. V usage is TRBV6-1 and J usage is TRBJ2-3, with TRBD2 as a possible D gene (6 bases). V was cut by 8 bases and J by 2 bases, with 14 bases left in between. Germline CDR1 and CDR2: MNHNS and SASEGT. The CDR3 runs to 14 residues. CDR3 sequence (DNA): TGTGCCAGCCGGGCTAGCGACTACACAGATACGCAGTATTTT. Amino acids: CASRASDYTDTQYF.

The chain joins TRBV30 to TRBJ2-7, with D perhaps being TRBD1 or TRBD2 (5 bases each). CDR1 and CDR2 (germline): GTSNPN, SVGIG (reference sequence). V was shortened by 0 bases and J by 0 bases, with 15 bases between the two germline ends. The length of the CDR3 is 16 residues. This CDR3 is CAWSVHWGRSSYEQYF. The CDR3 region has the DNA TGTGCCTGGAGTGTACACTGGGGACGGTCCTCCTACGAGCAGTACTTC.

The V and J genes are TRBV13 and TRBJ2-2, with D perhaps assigned TRBD1 or TRBD2 (5 bases each). This CDR3 is 16 amino acids long. Germline CDR1 reads PRHDT; CDR2 reads FYEKMQ (reference sequence). V was cut by 0 bases and J by 5 bases, with 13 bases left in between. The DNA of the CDR3 is TGTGCCAGCAGCTTAGGTGAGGGGCCGAGGACCGGGGAGCTGTTTTTT. Its protein is CASSLGEGPRTGELFF.

A note on this clonotype: A read error may explain this, as a much larger clone is one base away. The gene calls are TRBV28 and TRBJ2-5; maybe TRBD2 (5 bases). The length of the CDR3 is 13 residues. From germline, CDR1 is MDHEN and CDR2 SYDVKM. CDR3 region: CASIRRNQVTQYF. The CDR3 region has the DNA TGTGCCAGTATCCGGAGGAACCAAGTGACCCAGTACTTC.

A few counts support this clonotype. The chain is built from TRBV28 and TRBJ1-6; D is unclear. The CDR3 runs to 16 residues. V dropped 3 bases and J dropped 0 bases, with 9 bases sitting between them. Germline V lookup: CDR1 MDHEN, CDR2 SYDVKM. Here the CDR3 reads CASSLQAHSYNSPLHF. DNA for the CDR3: TGTGCCAGCAGTTTGCAGGCACACTCCTATAATTCACCCCTCCACTTT. Variable domain in full (rest from reference TRBV28 and TRBJ1-6): DVKVTQSSRYLVKRTGEKVFLECVQDMDHENMFWYRQDPGLGLRLIYFSYDVKMKEKGDIPEGYSVSREKKERFSLILESASTNQTSMYLCASSLQAHSYNSPLHFGNGTRLTVT.

This clonotype was seen ten or more times. This chain joins TRBV5-4 and TRBJ2-7; D is possibly TRBD1 (5 bases). Trimming stripped 0 bases from V and 7 bases from J, with 17 bases between. Looked up from germline, CDR1 is SGHNT and CDR2 is YYREEE (reference sequence). The CDR3 contains 15 residues. Written as DNA, the CDR3 is TGTGCCAGCAGCTTGGATGACCCCAGGGTGGGGGAGCAGTACTTC. Protein product: CASSLDDPRVGEQYF.

This clonotype has only a few counts. The V and J genes are TRBV7-9 and TRBJ1-1; 9 bases map to TRBD1. Germline CDR1 reads SEHNR; CDR2 reads FQNEAQ (reference sequence). The V gene end was trimmed by 4 bases and the J gene end by 3 bases; junction bases not matched to a gene: 9. This CDR3 is 16 amino acids long. The CDR3: CASSWDRVLFDTEAFF. The DNA of the CDR3 is TGTGCCAGCAGCTGGGACAGGGTGCTTTTTGACACTGAAGCTTTCTTT.

As concerns this clonotype: A much larger clone sits a single nucleotide away, making a read error possible. The conserved final phenylalanine or tryptophan is absent from the CDR3, which likely points to a read error. V usage is TRBV12-5 and J usage is TRBJ2-3, with 10 bases that match TRBD1. The CDR3 totals 16 residues. Germline CDR1 and CDR2: LGHNT and FRNRAP. The ends lost 6 bases at V and 2 bases at J; junction bases unmatched: 8. For the CDR3, the DNA is TGTGCTAGTGGCCACTGGACAGGGGGAGACACAGATACGCAGTATTCT. Its protein is CASGHWTGGDTDTQYS.

V gene TRBV7-6 combines with J gene TRBJ2-5; D is possibly TRBD2 (5 bases). Trimming pared 5 bases from V and 4 bases from J, leaving 20 bases between. In germline, CDR1 is SGHVS, CDR2 FNYEAQ. This CDR3 has 16 amino acids. CDR3 in DNA: TGTGCCAGCAGCCCTATCCTGGAGCTGGCGGGAGAGACCCAGTACTTC. Its translation is CASSPILELAGETQYF. Combining the CDR3 with reference TRBV7-6 and TRBJ2-5 gives the whole variable domain GAGVSQSPRYKVTKRGQDVALRCDPISGHVSLYWYRQALGQGPEFLTYFNYEAQQDKSGLPNDRFSAERPEGSISTLTIQRTEQRDSAMYRCASSPILELAGETQYFGPGTRLLVL.

This clonotype was found many times. The rearrangement joins TRBV6-5 to TRBJ2-4; no firm D call. There are 16 residues in the CDR3. The V gene lost 0 bases and the J gene lost 0 bases, with 9 bases spanning the gap. Looked up from germline, CDR1 is MNHEY and CDR2 is SVGAGI. CDR3 sequence: CASSYSTPGAKNIQYF. The CDR3 nucleotides are TGTGCCAGCAGTTACTCGACCCCAGGAGCCAAAAACATTCAGTACTTC.

The rearrangement joins TRBV27 to TRBJ2-1; no definite D call. V lost 4 bases and J lost 10, with 14 bases in between. Germline CDR1 and CDR2: MNHEY and SMNVEV (reference sequence). The CDR3 loop spans 13 amino acids. The CDR3 DNA follows: TGTGCCAGCAGTTCCACGGGCTTGGGGGAGCAGTTCTTC. Translated: CASSSTGLGEQFF.